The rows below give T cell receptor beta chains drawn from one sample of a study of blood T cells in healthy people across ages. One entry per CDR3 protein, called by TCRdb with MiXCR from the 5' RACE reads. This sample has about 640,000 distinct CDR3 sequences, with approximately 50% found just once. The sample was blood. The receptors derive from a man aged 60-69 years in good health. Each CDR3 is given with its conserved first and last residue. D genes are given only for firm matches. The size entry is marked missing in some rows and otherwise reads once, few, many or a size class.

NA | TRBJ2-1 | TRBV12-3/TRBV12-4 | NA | CASSGGVADNEQFF | TGTGCCAGCAGCGGCGGGGTAGCCGACAATGAGCAGTTCTTC
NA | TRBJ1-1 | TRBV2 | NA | CASSASGNTEAFF | TGTGCCAGCAGTGCCTCAGGCAACACTGAAGCTTTCTTT
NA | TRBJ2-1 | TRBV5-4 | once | CASSQSGRSYNEQFF | TGTGCCAGCAGCCAAAGTGGACGCTCCTACAATGAGCAGTTCTTC
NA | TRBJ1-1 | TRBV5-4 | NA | CASSLDPGGRNTEAFF | TGTGCCAGCAGCCTCGATCCCGGGGGGCGGAACACTGAAGCTTTCTTT
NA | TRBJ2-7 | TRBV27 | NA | CASSFTRVSYEQYF | TGTGCCAGCAGTTTCACCAGGGTGAGCTACGAGCAGTACTTC
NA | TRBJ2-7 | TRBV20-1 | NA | CSASWGGNSYEQYF | TGCAGTGCTAGCTGGGGCGGGAACTCCTACGAGCAGTACTTC
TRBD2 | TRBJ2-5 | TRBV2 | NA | CASTGGARTQYF | TGTGCCAGCACCGGGGGGGCGAGGACCCAGTACTTC
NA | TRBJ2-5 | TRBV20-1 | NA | CSAPAGGLETQYF | TGCAGTGCTCCGGCAGGGGGGCTGGAGACCCAGTACTTC
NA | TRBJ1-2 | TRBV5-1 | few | CASSQWSLTDGYTF | TGCGCCAGCAGCCAATGGTCCTTAACGGATGGCTACACCTTC
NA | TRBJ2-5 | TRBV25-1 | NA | CASSEWGDQETQYF | TGTGCCAGCAGTGAATGGGGGGACCAAGAGACCCAGTACTTC
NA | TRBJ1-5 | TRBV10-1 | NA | CASSESEGPQPQHF | TGCGCCAGCAGTGAGTCAGAAGGGCCTCAGCCCCAGCATTTT
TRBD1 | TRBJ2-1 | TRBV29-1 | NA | CSVAHGQAEFF | TGCAGCGTTGCCCACGGACAGGCGGAGTTCTTC
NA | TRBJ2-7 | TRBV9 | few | CASSPRQVSYEQYF | TGTGCCAGCAGCCCCCGACAGGTCTCCTACGAGCAGTACTTC
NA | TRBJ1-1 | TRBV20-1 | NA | CSARGSAEAFF | TGCAGTGCTAGAGGTTCCGCTGAAGCTTTCTTT
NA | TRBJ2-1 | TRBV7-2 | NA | CASSLGSQGNEQFF | TGTGCCAGCAGCTTAGGAAGCCAGGGGAATGAGCAGTTCTTC
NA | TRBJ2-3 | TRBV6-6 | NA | CASSPGLTALDTQYF | TGTGCCAGCAGCCCTGGACTAACCGCCTTGGATACGCAGTATTTT
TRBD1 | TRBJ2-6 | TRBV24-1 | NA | CATSDRTGSGANVLTF | TGTGCCACCAGTGACCGGACAGGGTCTGGGGCCAACGTCCTGACTTTC
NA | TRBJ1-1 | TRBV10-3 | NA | CAISDPLNTEAFF | TGTGCCATCAGTGACCCCCTGAACACTGAAGCTTTCTTT
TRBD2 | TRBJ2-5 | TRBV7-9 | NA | CASSEYGTSGQETQYF | TGTGCCAGCAGCGAGTACGGGACTAGCGGCCAAGAGACCCAGTACTTC
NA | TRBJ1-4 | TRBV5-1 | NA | CASSLLGQDNEKLFF | TGCGCCAGCAGCCTCCTAGGGCAGGATAATGAAAAACTGTTTTTT
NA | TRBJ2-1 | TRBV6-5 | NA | CASSSQAPDNNEQFF | TGTGCCAGCAGTTCACAGGCCCCCGACAACAATGAGCAGTTCTTC
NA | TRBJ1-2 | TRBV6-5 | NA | CASSYQTGNYGYTF | TGTGCCAGCAGTTACCAAACAGGGAACTATGGCTACACCTTC
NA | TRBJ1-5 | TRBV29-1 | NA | CSVRVGWGQPQHF | TGCAGCGTCCGGGTGGGGTGGGGGCAGCCCCAGCATTTT
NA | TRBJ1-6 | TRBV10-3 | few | CALQGQYNSPLHF | TGTGCCCTGCAAGGACAGTATAATTCACCCCTCCACTTT
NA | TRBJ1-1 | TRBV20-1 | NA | CSAFSDRNTEAFF | TGCAGTGCTTTTTCTGACAGAAACACTGAAGCTTTCTTT
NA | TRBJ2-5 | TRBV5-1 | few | CASSLAVGKETQYF | TGCGCCAGCAGCTTGGCCGTCGGTAAAGAGACCCAGTACTTC
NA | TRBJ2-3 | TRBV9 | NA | CASSTRDPTDTQYF | TGTGCCAGCAGCACCCGGGACCCCACAGATACGCAGTATTTT
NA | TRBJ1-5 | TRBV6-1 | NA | CASREVFPLGSNQPQHF | TGTGCCAGCAGGGAGGTGTTCCCCTTAGGAAGCAATCAGCCCCAGCATTTT
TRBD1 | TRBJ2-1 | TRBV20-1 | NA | CSARDTGGVDEQFF | TGCAGTGCTAGAGATACAGGGGGAGTCGATGAGCAGTTCTTC
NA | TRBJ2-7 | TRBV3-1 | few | CASSPEGGSYEQYF | TGTGCCAGCAGCCCCGAGGGGGGGTCCTACGAGCAGTACTTC
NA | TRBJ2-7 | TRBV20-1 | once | CSAGSSLSYEQYF | TGCAGTGCGGGGAGTTCTCTCTCCTACGAGCAGTACTTC
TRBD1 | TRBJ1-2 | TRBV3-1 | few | CASSQDQGGLGGYTF | TGTGCCAGCAGCCAAGATCAGGGGGGGCTCGGTGGCTACACCTTC
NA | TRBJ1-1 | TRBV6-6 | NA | CAGSYFQEAFF | TGTGCCGGCAGTTACTTTCAGGAGGCTTTTTTT
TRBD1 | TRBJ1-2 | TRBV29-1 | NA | CSVDRQGVDGYTF | TGCAGCGTTGACAGGCAGGGGGTGGATGGCTACACCTTC
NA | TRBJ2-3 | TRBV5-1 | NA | CASSLEGFSTDTQYF | TGCGCCAGCAGCTTGGAGGGGTTTAGCACAGATACGCAGTATTTT
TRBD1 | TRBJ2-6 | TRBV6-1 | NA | CTSSRQGPSFSGANVLTF | TGTACCAGCAGTAGACAGGGGCCATCTTTCTCTGGGGCCAACGTCCTGACTTTC
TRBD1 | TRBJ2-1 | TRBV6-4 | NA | CASSDSGGQGANEQFF | TGTGCCAGCAGTGACTCAGGGGGACAGGGGGCTAATGAGCAGTTCTTC
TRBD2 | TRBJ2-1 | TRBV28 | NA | CASSSITGTSGGKGEQFF | TGTGCCAGCAGCTCGATCACCGGGACTAGCGGGGGGAAGGGTGAGCAGTTCTTC
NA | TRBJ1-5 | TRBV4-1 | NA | CASSQDEANTYQPQHF | TGCGCCAGCAGCCAAGATGAAGCGAACACTTATCAGCCCCAGCATTTT
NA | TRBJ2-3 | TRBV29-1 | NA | CSVESLRGSADTQYF | TGCAGCGTTGAGAGCCTGCGGGGTAGCGCAGATACGCAGTATTTT
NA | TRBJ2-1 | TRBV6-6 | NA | CASRRESSYNEQFF | TGTGCCAGCCGACGGGAGAGCTCCTACAATGAGCAGTTCTTC
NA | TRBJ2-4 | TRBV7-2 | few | CASSRDQGGGNIQYF | TGTGCCAGCAGTCGAGACCAGGGAGGAGGAAACATTCAGTACTTC
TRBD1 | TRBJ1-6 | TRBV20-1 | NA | CSAGSQGGNSPLHF | TGCAGTGCTGGCTCTCAGGGGGGTAATTCACCCCTCCACTTT
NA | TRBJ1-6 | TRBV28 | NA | CSSIRAEGPRSSPLHF | TGTTCCAGCATCCGGGCGGAAGGGCCCCGAAGTTCACCCCTCCACTTT
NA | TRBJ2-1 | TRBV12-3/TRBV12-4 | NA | CASSPGARYSEQFF | TGTGCCAGCAGTCCAGGGGCTAGATACAGTGAGCAGTTCTTC